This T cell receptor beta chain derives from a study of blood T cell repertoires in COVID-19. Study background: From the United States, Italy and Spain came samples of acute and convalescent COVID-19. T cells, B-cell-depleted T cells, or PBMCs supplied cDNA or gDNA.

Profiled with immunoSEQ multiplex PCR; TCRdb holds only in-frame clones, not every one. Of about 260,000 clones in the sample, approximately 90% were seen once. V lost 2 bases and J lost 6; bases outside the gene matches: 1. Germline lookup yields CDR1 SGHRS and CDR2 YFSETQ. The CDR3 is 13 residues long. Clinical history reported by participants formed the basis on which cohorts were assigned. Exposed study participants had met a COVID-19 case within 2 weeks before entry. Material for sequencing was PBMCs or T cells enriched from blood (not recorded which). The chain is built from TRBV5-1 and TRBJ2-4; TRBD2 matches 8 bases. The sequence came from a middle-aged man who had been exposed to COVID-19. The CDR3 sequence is CASSFAGGNIQYF. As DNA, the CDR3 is TGCGCCAGCAGCTTTGCGGGGGGAAACATTCAGTACTTC.